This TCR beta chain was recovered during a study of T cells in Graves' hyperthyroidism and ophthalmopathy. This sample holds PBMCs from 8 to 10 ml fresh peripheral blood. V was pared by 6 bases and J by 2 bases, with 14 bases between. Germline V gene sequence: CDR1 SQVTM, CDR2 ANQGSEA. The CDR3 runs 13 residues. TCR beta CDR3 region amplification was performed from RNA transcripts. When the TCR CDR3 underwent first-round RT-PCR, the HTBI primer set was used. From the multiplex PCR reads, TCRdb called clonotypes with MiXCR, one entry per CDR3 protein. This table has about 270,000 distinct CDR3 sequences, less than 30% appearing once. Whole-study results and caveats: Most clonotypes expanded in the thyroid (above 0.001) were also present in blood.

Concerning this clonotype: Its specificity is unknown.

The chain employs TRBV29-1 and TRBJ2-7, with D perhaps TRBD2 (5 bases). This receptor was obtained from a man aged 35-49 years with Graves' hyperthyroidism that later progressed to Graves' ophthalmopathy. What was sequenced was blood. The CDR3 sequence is CSVRGKRTYEQYF. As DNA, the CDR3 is TGCAGCGTGAGAGGCAAGCGGACCTACGAGCAGTACTTC.